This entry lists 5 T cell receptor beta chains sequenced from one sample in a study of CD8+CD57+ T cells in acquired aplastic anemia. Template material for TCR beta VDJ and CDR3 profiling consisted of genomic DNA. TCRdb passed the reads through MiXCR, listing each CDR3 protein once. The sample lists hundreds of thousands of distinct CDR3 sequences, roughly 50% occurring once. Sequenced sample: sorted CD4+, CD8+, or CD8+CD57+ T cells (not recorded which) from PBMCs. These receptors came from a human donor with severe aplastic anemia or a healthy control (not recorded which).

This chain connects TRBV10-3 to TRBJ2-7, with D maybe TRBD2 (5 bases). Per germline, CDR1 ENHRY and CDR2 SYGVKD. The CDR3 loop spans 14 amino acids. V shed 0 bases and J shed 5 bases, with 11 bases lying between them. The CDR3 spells CAISESPGYDEQYF. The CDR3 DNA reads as TGTGCCATCAGTGAGTCGCCGGGATACGACGAGCAGTACTTC.

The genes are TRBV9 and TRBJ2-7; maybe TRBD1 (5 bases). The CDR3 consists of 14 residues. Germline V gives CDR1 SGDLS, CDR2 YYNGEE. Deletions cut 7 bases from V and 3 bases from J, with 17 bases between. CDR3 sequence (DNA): TGTGCCAGCTCACCTTTAGGACAACGCTACGAGCAGTACTTC. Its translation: CASSPLGQRYEQYF.

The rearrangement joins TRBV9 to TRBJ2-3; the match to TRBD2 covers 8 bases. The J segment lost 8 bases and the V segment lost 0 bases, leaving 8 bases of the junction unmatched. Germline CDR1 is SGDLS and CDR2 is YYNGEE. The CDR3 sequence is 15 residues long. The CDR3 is CASSVAGLGLATQYF. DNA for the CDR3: TGTGCCAGCAGCGTAGCGGGACTAGGGCTAGCTACGCAGTATTTT.

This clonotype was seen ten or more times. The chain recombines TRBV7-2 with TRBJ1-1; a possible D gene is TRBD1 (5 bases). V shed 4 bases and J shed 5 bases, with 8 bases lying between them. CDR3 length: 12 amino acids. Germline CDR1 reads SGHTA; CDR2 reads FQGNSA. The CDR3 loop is CASSSGGTEAFF. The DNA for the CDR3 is TGTGCCAGCAGCTCCGGGGGGACTGAAGCTTTCTTT. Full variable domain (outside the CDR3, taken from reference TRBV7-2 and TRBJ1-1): GAGVSQSPSNKVTEKGKDVELRCDPISGHTALYWYRQSLGQGLEFLIYFQGNSAPDKSGLPSDRFSAERTGGSVSTLTIQRTQQEDSAVYLCASSSGGTEAFFGQGTRLTVV.

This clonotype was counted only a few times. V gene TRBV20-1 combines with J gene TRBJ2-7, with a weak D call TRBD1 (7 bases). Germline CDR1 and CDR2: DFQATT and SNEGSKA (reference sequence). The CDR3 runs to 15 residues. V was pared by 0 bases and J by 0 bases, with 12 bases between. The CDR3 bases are TGCAGTGCTAGAGATGGCGGGACAGCCTCCTACGAGCAGTACTTC. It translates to CSARDGGTASYEQYF.